The T cell receptor beta chain described here comes from a study of blood T cell repertoires in COVID-19. TCRdb's table, derived via immunoSEQ multiplex PCR, lists solely in-frame clones and lacks some. The sample shows 300,000 to 350,000 clones, 88% of them seen only once. Sample: peripheral blood. This TCR came from a young woman with COVID-19, enrolled during active disease.

CDR3 nucleotide sequence: TGTGCCAGCTCACCTTCCGGGACAGCCCTTGATGGCTACACCTTC. Amino acid sequence: CASSPSGTALDGYTF. The chain has TRBV18 and TRBJ1-2, with TRBD1 identical over 7 bases. V lost 3 bases to trimming and J lost 6 bases; unmatched junction nucleotides: 10. The length of the CDR3 is 15 residues. Germline V CDR1 and CDR2: KGHSH, LQKENI. Together with reference TRBV18 and TRBJ1-2, the CDR3 gives the full variable domain: NAGVMQNPRHLVRRRGQEARLRCSPMKGHSHVYWYRQLPEEGLKFMVYLQKENIIDESGMPKERFSAEFPKEGPSILRIQQVVRGDSAAYFCASSPSGTALDGYTFGSGTRLTVV.